The entry that follows covers one T cell receptor beta chain sequence. Its antigen remains unknown. This sample was included in a study of T-cell memory formation after mild COVID-19. The CDR3 is 15 residues long. Trimming took 3 bases from V and 1 from J, leaving 12 bases between them. Germline V gene lookup returns CDR1 SGHTA and CDR2 FQGNSA. TCRdb analysed the 5' RACE reads with MiXCR anew, one entry per CDR3 protein. The table includes 450,000 or so distinct CDR3 sequences, around 20% detected once. Regarding the study as a whole: Among contracting clones, CD4+ were mainly CM/EM and CD8+ enriched in EMRA.

The clonotype originates from an adult woman who had mild COVID-19 (a few samples of this study predate the infection). Cell type and time point are not known. Sequenced input: PBMCs or a T cell subset sorted from them (not recorded which). The chain combines TRBV7-2 with TRBJ1-1; D gene ambiguous. CDR3 sequence reads: CASSFFERQNTEAFF. The CDR3 DNA is TGTGCCAGCAGCTTTTTTGAAAGGCAGAACACTGAAGCTTTCTTT.